Shown below are 24 T cell receptor beta chains from a single sample sequenced in a study of blood T cell repertoires in COVID-19. The table came from immunoSEQ multiplex PCR; TCRdb's copy has only in-frame clones and leaves some out. The data show under 450,000 clones, about 91% seen once. Sequenced material: peripheral blood. The receptor set was obtained from a woman aged 45-65 years with COVID-19, enrolled during active disease.

This clone appeared a few times. The CDR3 loop reads CAIKEGMNTEAFF. DNA for the CDR3: TGTGCCATCAAGGAGGGTATGAACACTGAAGCTTTCTTT. The V gene is TRBV10-3, the J gene TRBJ1-1, with no clear D. V was cut by 7 bases and J by 0 bases, with 9 bases left in between. The CDR3 sequence is 13 residues long. CDR1 ENHRY and CDR2 SYGVKD come from the germline V gene.

The V and J genes are TRBV6-5 and TRBJ1-2, with D maybe TRBD1 (6 bases). Germline values: CDR1 MNHEY, CDR2 SVGAGI. Between the trimmed V and J ends, which lost 10 bases and 2 bases, there was a span of 11 bases. The CDR3 sequence is 12 residues long. CDR3 nucleotide sequence: TGTGCCACTACGGACAGAAACTATGGCTACACCTTC. Translating gives CATTDRNYGYTF.

V is TRBV3-1 (or the pseudogene TRBV3-2) and J is TRBJ2-7; D is unresolved. Germline-derived CDR1 and CDR2 are LGHDT and YNNKEL (reference sequence). The CDR3 contains 14 residues. The V end was cut by 4 bases, the J end by 2 bases, with 12 bases between. CDR3 sequence: CASSPAYSTYEQYF. Here the CDR3 DNA reads TGTGCCAGCAGCCCTGCTTACTCTACCTACGAGCAGTACTTC.

This clone has only a few counts. This rearrangement joins TRBV29-1 to TRBJ2-7; a possible D gene is TRBD1 (6 bases). Germline V CDR1 and CDR2: SQVTM, ANQGSEA. The V gene lost 4 bases and the J gene lost 5 bases, with 6 bases spanning the gap. This CDR3 region has 10 residues. Written as DNA, the CDR3 is TGCAGCGTTGGGACAGACGAGCAGTACTTC. It encodes CSVGTDEQYF.

This clone has a handful of counts. The gene calls are TRBV7-7 and TRBJ2-2; D uncertain. The CDR3 is 15 amino acids. V lost 1 base and J lost 4, with 10 bases in between. Germline CDR1 SSHAT, CDR2 FNYEAQ (reference sequence). The CDR3 DNA reads TGTGCCAGCAGCTTAGGTACTCCGGGCACCGGGGAGCTGTTTTTT. This translates into CASSLGTPGTGELFF. The whole variable domain, filled in from reference TRBV7-7 and TRBJ2-2, reads GAGVSQSPRYKVTKRGQDVTLRCDPISSHATLYWYQQALGQGPEFLTYFNYEAQPDKSGLPSDRFSAERPEGSISTLTIQRTEQRDSAMYRCASSLGTPGTGELFFGEGSRLTVL.

The chain links TRBV6-5 to TRBJ2-7; D is possibly TRBD2 (5 bases). Germline CDR1 reads MNHEY; CDR2 reads SVGAGI. The V and J ends lost 2 bases and 6 bases respectively, with 20 bases between them. This CDR3 comprises 16 residues. The CDR3 nucleotides read TGTGCCAGCAGTTACGAGGGTCTCAGTCCCGTGGGCGAGCAGTACTTC. This codes for CASSYEGLSPVGEQYF.

This rearrangement joins TRBV18 to TRBJ1-2, with 8 bases lining up with TRBD1. Per germline, CDR1 KGHSH and CDR2 LQKENI. J lost 5 bases, V lost 1 base, and 9 bases had no gene match. The length of the CDR3 is 16 residues. The CDR3 DNA is TGTGCCAGCTCACCACGGCAGGGGGCATATCGGTATGGCTACACCTTC. Its translation: CASSPRQGAYRYGYTF.

The chain joins TRBV28 to TRBJ1-1, with TRBD1 identical over 7 bases. This CDR3 comprises 14 residues. Germline trimming cut 5 bases from V and 3 bases from J; bases unmatched to any gene: 6. From germline, CDR1 is MDHEN and CDR2 SYDVKM. CDR3 in amino acids: CASSLTGSDTEAFF. CDR3 bases: TGTGCCAGCAGTCTGACAGGGTCCGACACTGAAGCTTTCTTT.

The chain is built from TRBV5-1 and TRBJ2-7; 7 bases align to TRBD1. The germline CDR1 and CDR2 sequences are SGHRS and YFSETQ. The trim removed 2 bases at V and 1 base at J, leaving 3 bases unmatched. The CDR3 is 14 amino acids. This CDR3 reads CASSFRTGSYEQYF. The CDR3 DNA follows: TGCGCCAGCAGCTTTCGGACAGGATCCTACGAGCAGTACTTC.

This chain joins TRBV6-5 and TRBJ2-7, with 7 bases identical to TRBD1. Trimming took 5 bases from V and 2 from J; bases not matched to a gene: 6. Germline values: CDR1 MNHEY, CDR2 SVGAGI. The CDR3 runs 14 residues. CDR3 loop: CASSPTGATYEQYF. Here the CDR3 DNA reads TGTGCCAGCAGTCCTACAGGGGCGACCTACGAGCAGTACTTC.

The V gene is TRBV19, the J gene TRBJ1-1; D perhaps matches TRBD1 (5 bases). The CDR3 loop spans 15 amino acids. Trimming shortened V by 2 bases and J by 5 bases, and 15 bases separated the two germline ends. Germline V gene lookup returns CDR1 LNHDA and CDR2 SQIVND (reference sequence). In nucleotides, the CDR3 is TGTGCCAGTAGTATAAGCAGGGCCCTGAGGACTGAAGCTTTCTTT. Amino acid sequence: CASSISRALRTEAFF.

The chain joins TRBV19 to TRBJ2-3, with 9 positions matching TRBD1. The trim removed 5 bases at V and 0 bases at J, leaving 3 bases unmatched. Germline loops: CDR1 LNHDA, CDR2 SQIVND (reference sequence). The CDR3 is 15 residues long. In DNA form, the CDR3 reads TGTGCCAGTAGTTTCGGACAGGGGAGCACAGATACGCAGTATTTT. Translation gives CASSFGQGSTDTQYF.

CDR3: CSVEVSGGTEAFF. The CDR3 DNA sequence: TGCAGCGTTGAGGTGAGCGGGGGCACTGAAGCTTTCTTT. V usage is TRBV29-1 and J usage is TRBJ1-1; TRBD1 is a possible D gene (5 bases). The V gene's germline CDR1 is SQVTM and CDR2 ANQGSEA. The CDR3 covers 13 residues. V lost 3 bases, J lost 4 bases, and 12 bases lay in between.

The V and J genes are TRBV19 and TRBJ1-5, with a tentative D call TRBD1 (5 bases). V was shortened by 6 bases and J by 7 bases, with 19 bases between the two germline ends. There are 15 residues in the CDR3. Germline V gene sequence: CDR1 LNHDA, CDR2 SQIVND (reference sequence). In nucleotides, the CDR3 is TGTGCCAGTAGCGGGGGGAGGTTCGATGAACAGCCCCAGCATTTT. The encoded protein is CASSGGRFDEQPQHF.

This sequence joins TRBV2 and TRBJ2-1; TRBD1 aligns across 8 bases. Trimming removed 5 bases from V and 0 bases from J; junction bases left unmatched: 3. Germline CDR1 reads SNHLY; CDR2 reads FYNNEI. The CDR3 is 15 amino acids. The chain's CDR3 is CASSIQGGSYNEQFF. CDR3 DNA: TGTGCCAGCAGTATACAGGGGGGCTCCTACAATGAGCAGTTCTTC.

The V call is TRBV4-1, the J call TRBJ1-2, with unresolved D. Germline-derived CDR1 and CDR2 are MGHRA and YSYEKL. The CDR3 has 17 amino acids. Trimming stripped 4 bases from V and 0 bases from J, with 18 bases between. The CDR3 region has the DNA TGCGCCAGCAGCCGCAACTCAAACCGGGGTCCTAACTATGGCTACACCTTC. Its protein is CASSRNSNRGPNYGYTF.

This clone was found once. V and J are TRBV10-1 and TRBJ1-4; 9 bases are shared with TRBD1. Per the germline V gene, CDR1 is WNHNN and CDR2 is SYGVQD (reference sequence). The CDR3 runs to 20 residues. The ends lost 0 bases at V and 2 bases at J; junction bases unmatched: 13. The CDR3 DNA follows: TGCGCCAGCAGTGAGTCAAGGGACAGGGTTAGGAACTGGACTAATGAAAAACTGTTTTTT. It translates to CASSESRDRVRNWTNEKLFF.

As concerns this clone: The sample contains more than one DNA sequence encoding this CDR3. This chain uses TRBV19 with TRBJ1-4; TRBD1 is a possible D gene (6 bases). Deletions cut 3 bases from V and 0 bases from J, with 8 bases between. Germline V lookup: CDR1 LNHDA, CDR2 SQIVND (reference sequence). CDR3 length: 15 amino acids. CDR3 DNA sequence: TGTGCCAGTAGTATTAGACAGGCAACTAATGAAAAACTGTTTTTT. This sequence encodes CASSIRQATNEKLFF.

This rearrangement joins TRBV5-1 to TRBJ2-2; 9 bases agree with TRBD2. The CDR3 runs to 15 residues. Trimming took 0 bases from V and 6 from J; bases not matched to a gene: 3. Germline V lookup: CDR1 SGHRS, CDR2 YFSETQ. The CDR3 nucleotides read TGCGCCAGCAGCTTGGTGCTAGCGGGGCCCGGGGAGCTGTTTTTT. Amino acids: CASSLVLAGPGELFF.

The CDR3 sequence: CASTRSAGELFF. The CDR3 bases are TGTGCCAGCACCCGATCGGCCGGGGAGCTGTTTTTT. The J gene is TRBJ2-2, the V gene TRBV28; no clear D. Trimming stripped 7 bases from V and 6 bases from J, with 9 bases between. The germline CDR1 and CDR2 sequences are MDHEN and SYDVKM. CDR3 length: 12 amino acids.

This clone was counted ten times or more. V and J are TRBV5-6 and TRBJ1-1; 8 nucleotides align to TRBD1. Germline assignment: CDR1 SGHDT and CDR2 YYEEEE. The junction had 5 bases not matched to a gene; V was cut back by 0 bases and J by 1 base. The CDR3 totals 16 residues. The chain's CDR3 is CASSLALGTGNTEAFF. The CDR3 DNA follows: TGTGCCAGCAGCTTGGCCTTAGGGACAGGGAACACTGAAGCTTTCTTT.

The genes are TRBV15 and TRBJ2-1; D is undetermined. Looked up from germline, CDR1 is LNHNV and CDR2 is YYDKDF (reference sequence). V lost 1 base to trimming and J lost 7 bases, with 11 bases between them. The CDR3 has 14 residues. The CDR3 nucleotides read TGTGCCACCAGCAGAGGCAGCAGCAGGAATGAGCAGTTCTTC. Protein: CATSRGSSRNEQFF.

The rearrangement uses TRBV2 and TRBJ1-5; no reliable D call. CDR1 is SNHLY and CDR2 is FYNNEI in the germline V gene. V was shortened by 3 bases and J by 9 bases, with 6 bases between the two germline ends. The CDR3 sequence is 11 residues long. Written as DNA, the CDR3 is TGTGCCAGCAGTGAGGGAGGGCCCCAGCATTTT. Amino acids: CASSEGGPQHF.

This clone was counted between two and nine times. This chain connects TRBV2 to TRBJ1-1, with TRBD1 identical over 9 bases. CDR1 and CDR2 from the germline V gene are SNHLY and FYNNEI. The CDR3 runs to 14 residues. V trimming: 7 bases; J trimming: 4 bases; junction bases outside the gene matches: 7. The CDR3 nucleotides are TGTGCCAGCATCGGGACAGGGATGGGCACTGAAGCTTTCTTT. Translating gives CASIGTGMGTEAFF.